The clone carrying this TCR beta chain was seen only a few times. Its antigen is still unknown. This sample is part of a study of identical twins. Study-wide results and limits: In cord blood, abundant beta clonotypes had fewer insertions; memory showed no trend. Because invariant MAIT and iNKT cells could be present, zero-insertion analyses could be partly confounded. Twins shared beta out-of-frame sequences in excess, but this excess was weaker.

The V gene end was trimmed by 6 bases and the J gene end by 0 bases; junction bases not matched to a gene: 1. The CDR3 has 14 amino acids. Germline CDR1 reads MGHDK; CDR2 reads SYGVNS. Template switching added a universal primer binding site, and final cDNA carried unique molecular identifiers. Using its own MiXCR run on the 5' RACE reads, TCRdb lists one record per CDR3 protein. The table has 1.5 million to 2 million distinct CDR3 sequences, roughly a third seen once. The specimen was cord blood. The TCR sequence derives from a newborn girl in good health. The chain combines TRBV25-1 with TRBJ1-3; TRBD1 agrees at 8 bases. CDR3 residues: CASSQGASGNTIYF. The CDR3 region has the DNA TGTGCCAGCAGCCAGGGGGCCTCTGGAAACACCATATATTTT.